These 23 T cell receptor beta chains were all obtained from the same sample, sequenced in a study of blood T cells in healthy people across ages (dated by TCRdb to about 2015). The method was 5' RACE. This sample was sequenced with an Illumina HiSeq 2500. The second PCR ran for roughly 7 to 12 cycles and used a J-beta primer mix along with a sample-barcoded 5' primer. The public sequencing data were trimmed at Q25 with fastp and processed into clonotypes with MiXCR by TCRdb, which kept only in-frame beta chains. Each CDR3 protein gets just one entry, which takes the most common genes and DNA from the rows behind it. Counted in this sample were roughly 550,000 distinct CDR3 sequences; 24% of them appeared once. The top ten clonotypes cover less than 9% of the sample. These same data were also listed under a study on T cells of mothers and their children.

The sequenced sample was blood. These receptor sequences come from a boy younger than 18 in good health.

This clonotype has more than one count but fewer than ten. The chain couples TRBV6-6 to TRBJ2-3; TRBD1 aligns across 7 bases. J was trimmed by 6 bases and V by 5 bases; bases with no gene match: 11. Germline values: CDR1 MNHNY, CDR2 SVGAGI (reference sequence). CDR3 length equals 15 residues. The CDR3 sequence is CASSATGDERDTQYF. The CDR3 DNA reads TGTGCCAGCAGTGCTACAGGGGACGAGCGGGATACGCAGTATTTT.

The chain carries TRBV29-1 and TRBJ2-3; TRBD2 matches at 7 bases. The CDR3 runs 13 residues. Germline CDR1 SQVTM, CDR2 ANQGSEA. The J segment lost 0 bases and the V segment lost 7 bases, leaving 4 bases of the junction unmatched. CDR3 amino acids: CSERDASTDTQYF. DNA of the CDR3: TGCAGCGAGCGGGACGCAAGCACAGATACGCAGTATTTT.

The CDR3 here is CASSQDRVSETQYF. The CDR3 nucleotides read TGCGCCAGCAGCCAGGACAGGGTTTCAGAGACCCAGTACTTC. This chain joins TRBV4-3 and TRBJ2-1, with 8 bases fitting TRBD1. The DNA end is more similar to TRBJ2-5, so the J call may be wrong. In germline, CDR1 is LGHNA, CDR2 YSLEER. This CDR3 region has 14 residues.

The V gene is TRBV9, the J gene TRBJ1-1; TRBD1 aligns across 7 bases. The length of the CDR3 is 14 residues. The germline V gene has CDR1 SGDLS and CDR2 YYNGEE. J gave up 6 bases and V 4 bases, and 9 bases lay outside the gene matches. CDR3 protein: CASSSHPGQPEAFF. CDR3 coding DNA: TGTGCCAGCAGCTCCCATCCGGGACAGCCTGAAGCTTTCTTT.

Only a few counts were recorded for this clonotype. The rearrangement joins TRBV4-3 to TRBJ2-2; TRBD1 agrees at 10 bases. CDR3 length equals 18 residues. V was clipped by 3 bases and J by 6 bases; unmatched bases: 13. From germline, CDR1 is LGHNA and CDR2 YSLEER. The DNA for the CDR3 is TGCGCCAGCAGCCATAGCCTCCGGGACAGGGGTATAGCCGGGGAGCTGTTTTTT. It specifies CASSHSLRDRGIAGELFF.

This clonotype was seen ten or more times. This rearrangement joins TRBV7-3 to TRBJ2-5; D tentatively fits TRBD1 or TRBD2 (5 bases each). The ends were cut back, 3 bases at V and 5 bases at J, with 40 bases in the middle. CDR3 size: 23 residues. CDR1 SGHTA and CDR2 FQGTGA come from the germline V gene. Here the CDR3 reads CASSFGAPNLPPGVVAARETQYF. In DNA form, the CDR3 reads TGTGCCAGCAGCTTCGGGGCACCCAACCTTCCTCCCGGTGTGGTAGCTGCTAGGGAGACCCAGTACTTC.

For the CDR3, the DNA is TGCGCCAGCAGCGCGGGACTAACTGGAGCTGGGGAGACCCAGTACTTC. Its translation: CASSAGLTGAGETQYF. This chain joins TRBV5-1 and TRBJ2-5, with 7 bases fitting TRBD2. The V and J ends lost 4 bases and 5 bases, in that order; junction bases with no gene match: 14. This CDR3 has 16 residues. The germline CDR1 and CDR2 sequences are SGHRS and YFSETQ.

This clonotype was counted a few times. This chain uses TRBV27 with TRBJ2-7; possibly TRBD1 for D (6 bases). CDR1 and CDR2 (germline): MNHEY, SMNVEV (reference sequence). The germline V and J ends were trimmed by 2 bases and 3 bases, with 11 bases remaining between them. The CDR3 is made up of 14 amino acids. This chain's CDR3 is CASSLQGIYYEQYF. The DNA of the CDR3 is TGTGCCAGCAGTTTACAGGGGATCTACTACGAGCAGTACTTC.

The chain is built from TRBV29-1 and TRBJ2-2; perhaps TRBD2 as D (7 bases). Germline V gene sequence: CDR1 SQVTM, CDR2 ANQGSEA. Trimming removed 7 bases from V and 1 base from J, with 13 bases in between. The CDR3 is made up of 14 amino acids. The CDR3 sequence: CSGGGGLNTGELFF. In DNA form, the CDR3 reads TGCAGCGGGGGAGGGGGATTGAACACCGGGGAGCTGTTTTTT.

The V call is TRBV15, the J call TRBJ2-1; the match to TRBD2 covers 7 bases. Germline CDR1 and CDR2: LNHNV and YYDKDF (reference sequence). This CDR3 is 16 amino acids long. Unmatched junction bases numbered 5, after V lost 3 bases and J lost 0 bases. Here the CDR3 reads CATSSPRESSYNEQFF. The CDR3 nucleotides are TGTGCCACCAGCAGCCCGCGGGAGAGCTCCTACAATGAGCAGTTCTTC.

The chain employs TRBV11-2 and TRBJ2-5; 9 nucleotides line up with TRBD2. Trimming cost V 1 base and J 6 bases; bases outside gene matches: 9. This CDR3 is 16 amino acids long. Germline V gene lookup returns CDR1 SGHAT and CDR2 FQNNGV. The CDR3 DNA sequence: TGTGCCAGCAGCTTAGTCCGCGGGAGGGAGAAAAAGACCCAGTACTTC. Translating it yields CASSLVRGREKKTQYF. Full variable domain (outside the CDR3, taken from reference TRBV11-2 and TRBJ2-5): EAGVAQSPRYKIIEKRQSVAFWCNPISGHATLYWYQQILGQGPKLLIQFQNNGVVDDSQLPKDRFSAERLKGVDSTLKIQPAKLEDSAVYLCASSLVRGREKKTQYFGPGTRLLVL.

The rearrangement links TRBV14 to TRBJ2-3, with D possibly being TRBD1 (6 bases). The germline gives CDR1 SGHDN, CDR2 FVKESK. The CDR3 loop spans 19 amino acids. The V end lost 4 bases, the J end lost 0 bases, and 23 bases lay between the germline ends. The CDR3 DNA reads TGTGCCAGCAGCCCATCACGTGGACAGCCTGAATGGAGCACAGATACGCAGTATTTT. This sequence encodes CASSPSRGQPEWSTDTQYF.

The chain has TRBV7-9 and TRBJ1-6; weak D call: TRBD1 (5 bases). CDR3 length: 16 amino acids. V was trimmed by 5 bases and J by 0 bases, leaving 11 bases between them. Germline CDR1 reads SEHNR; CDR2 reads FQNEAQ (reference sequence). Here the CDR3 reads CASSLRQSSYNSPLHF. CDR3 coding DNA: TGTGCCAGCAGCCTTCGACAGAGCTCCTATAATTCACCCCTCCACTTT. The complete variable domain, with remaining parts taken from reference TRBV7-9 and TRBJ1-6, reads DTGVSQNPRHKITKRGQNVTFRCDPISEHNRLYWYRQTLGQGPEFLTYFQNEAQLEKSRLLSDRFSAERPKGSFSTLEIQRTEQGDSAMYLCASSLRQSSYNSPLHFGNGTRLTVT.

This clonotype was counted between two and nine times. The gene calls are TRBV5-1 and TRBJ1-1; 10 nucleotides align to TRBD1. The germline V gene has CDR1 SGHRS and CDR2 YFSETQ. The CDR3 totals 17 residues. V gave up 3 bases and J gave up 0 bases; unmatched junction bases: 8. The CDR3 is CASSWTGQGNLNTEAFF. The CDR3 DNA sequence: TGCGCCAGCAGCTGGACGGGACAGGGGAACTTGAACACTGAAGCTTTCTTT.

This clonotype was counted between two and nine times. The rearrangement uses TRBV27 and TRBJ1-6, with no clear D. Germline V CDR1 and CDR2: MNHEY, SMNVEV (reference sequence). There are 14 residues in the CDR3. V was trimmed by 5 bases and J by 7 bases, leaving 12 bases between them. The CDR3 reads CASSNDYTNSPLHF. CDR3 nucleotide sequence: TGTGCCAGCAGTAACGACTACACGAATTCACCCCTCCACTTT.

The genes are TRBV29-1 and TRBJ2-1; D remains ambiguous. Germline CDR1 SQVTM, CDR2 ANQGSEA. V shed 3 bases and J shed 7 bases, with 7 bases lying between them. The CDR3 length is 11 residues. CDR3 nucleotides: TGCAGCGTTGATGAGTTAAATGAGCAGTTCTTC. Its translation: CSVDELNEQFF.

The chain links TRBV5-6 to TRBJ2-7, with TRBD2 identical over 13 bases. V dropped 3 bases and J dropped 3; count of bases not matched to a gene: 15. The germline CDR1 and CDR2 sequences are SGHDT and YYEEEE. There are 19 residues in the CDR3. The CDR3 DNA sequence: TGTGCCAGCAGCTCGGGGACTAGCGGGAACCTAGTAAAGCTCTACGAGCAGTACTTC. Translating gives CASSSGTSGNLVKLYEQYF.

This clonotype was found a few times. The J gene is TRBJ1-6, the V gene TRBV6-1, with a tentative D call TRBD1 (5 bases). The CDR3 is made up of 16 amino acids. Germline lookup yields CDR1 MNHNS and CDR2 SASEGT. V shed 5 bases and J shed 4 bases, with 15 bases lying between them. The DNA of the CDR3 is TGTGCCAGCAGTCGCACTGGGGCGGGATATAATTCACCCCTCCACTTT. Amino acids: CASSRTGAGYNSPLHF.

Only a few counts were recorded for this clonotype. This chain uses TRBV27 with TRBJ2-1; D possibly corresponds to TRBD1 (5 bases). In germline, CDR1 is MNHEY, CDR2 SMNVEV (reference sequence). V lost 5 bases, J lost 4 bases, and 21 bases lay in between. CDR3 length: 17 residues. CDR3 amino acids: CASSLFLREPQYNEQFF. CDR3 coding DNA: TGTGCCAGCAGTCTTTTCCTCAGGGAACCACAATACAATGAGCAGTTCTTC.

This chain joins TRBV4-1 and TRBJ2-5; D is tentatively TRBD1 or TRBD2 (5 bases each). TRBJ2-1 matches the DNA end more closely, so the J call is doubtful. CDR3 length: 15 residues. Germline CDR1 reads MGHRA; CDR2 reads YSYEKL. This CDR3 is CASSQTSEGYNEQFF. The CDR3 region has the DNA TGCGCCAGCAGCCAGACATCAGAGGGGTACAATGAGCAGTTCTTC.

This clonotype occurred a few times. This chain links TRBV5-1 with TRBJ1-1; tentatively, D is TRBD1 (5 bases). CDR1 is SGHRS and CDR2 is YFSETQ in the germline V gene. V gave up 0 bases and J gave up 1 base, with 10 bases separating them. This CDR3 is 15 amino acids long. CDR3 nucleotides: TGCGCCAGCAGCTTGGAGACCAGGGCGAACACTGAAGCTTTCTTT. The encoded protein is CASSLETRANTEAFF.

V is TRBV25-1 and J is TRBJ2-7; possible D gene TRBD2, 6 bases. With 3 bases removed from V and 4 bases from J, the gap between germline ends came to 13 bases. Germline lookup yields CDR1 MGHDK and CDR2 SYGVNS. This CDR3 comprises 14 residues. The CDR3 DNA is TGTGCCAGCAGTGAGCAGGAGGGGCTGTACGAGCAGTACTTC. It specifies CASSEQEGLYEQYF.

This clonotype has more than one count but fewer than ten. DNA of the CDR3: TGTGCCAGCAGCTCACCGGGACCAGGAGAAAAACTGTTTTTT. This gives the protein CASSSPGPGEKLFF. J is TRBJ1-4 and V is TRBV2, with TRBD1 as a possible D gene (5 bases). This CDR3 region has 14 residues. V lost 6 bases and J lost 8, with 16 bases in between. Germline CDR1 and CDR2: SNHLY and FYNNEI.